A single sample gave rise to the 6 T cell receptor beta chains below, sequenced in a study of OX40 agonist ivuxolimab in advanced cancers. Assay used: immunoSEQ multiplex PCR; TCRdb lists only in-frame clones, some missing. The sample lists over 75,000 clones; under 95% were seen once. The sample in question was CD4+ or CD8+ T cells sorted from blood, obtained in a trial of the OX40 agonist ivuxolimab. The source is an adult with an advanced solid tumor such as melanoma, head and neck, liver or kidney cancer.

The rearrangement links TRBV19 to TRBJ2-5, with 7 bases fitting TRBD2. The V gene's germline CDR1 is LNHDA and CDR2 SQIVND (reference sequence). This CDR3 has 14 residues. The ends lost 3 bases at V and 5 bases at J; junction bases unmatched: 6. The CDR3 is CASSMLAAGETQYF. DNA of the CDR3: TGTGCCAGTAGTATGCTAGCGGCGGGGGAGACCCAGTACTTC.

The rearrangement links TRBV19 to TRBJ1-5; maybe TRBD1 (6 bases). Trimming shortened V by 6 bases and J by 5 bases, and 14 bases separated the two germline ends. Germline loops: CDR1 LNHDA, CDR2 SQIVND (reference sequence). This CDR3 spans 14 amino acids. The CDR3 loop is CASRAGERYQPQHF. The CDR3 DNA follows: TGTGCCAGTAGGGCAGGGGAACGGTATCAGCCCCAGCATTTT.

The genes are TRBV28 and TRBJ2-3, with 8 nucleotides matching TRBD2. The CDR3 extends over 15 amino acids. The germline gives CDR1 MDHEN, CDR2 SYDVKM. V gave up 5 bases and J gave up 6 bases; unmatched junction bases: 10. The CDR3 spells CASSGLAPIRDTQYF. The CDR3 nucleotides read TGTGCCAGCAGTGGACTAGCTCCAATACGGGATACGCAGTATTTT.

The gene calls are TRBV7-3 and TRBJ2-1; D gene ambiguous. V was shortened by 2 bases and J by 5 bases, with 7 bases between the two germline ends. The CDR3 is made up of 13 amino acids. CDR1 is SGHTA, CDR2 FQGTGA, per germline. In DNA form, the CDR3 reads TGTGCCAGCAGCTTAGGTAGGGACAATGAGCAGTTCTTC. Amino acids: CASSLGRDNEQFF. The whole variable domain, remainder taken from reference TRBV7-3 and TRBJ2-1, is GAGVSQTPSNKVTEKGKYVELRCDPISGHTALYWYRQSLGQGPEFLIYFQGTGAADDSGLPNDRFFAVRPEGSVSTLKIQRTERGDSAVYLCASSLGRDNEQFFGPGTRLTVL.

CDR3 residues: CASSWDRGNYGYTF. The DNA of the CDR3 is TGTGCCAGCAGCTGGGACAGGGGTAACTATGGCTACACCTTC. V gene TRBV5-6 combines with J gene TRBJ1-2; 10 nucleotides agree with TRBD1. The V segment lost 3 bases and the J segment 1 base; nucleotides outside the gene matches: 0. There are 14 residues in the CDR3. CDR1 and CDR2 (germline): SGHDT, YYEEEE.

V and J are TRBV28 and TRBJ2-1, with 7 bases matching TRBD2. CDR1 MDHEN and CDR2 SYDVKM come from the germline V gene. Trimming cost V 2 bases and J 9 bases; bases outside gene matches: 7. This CDR3 is built from 14 residues. CDR3 residues: CASSLGWGGGEQFF. DNA of the CDR3: TGTGCCAGCAGTTTAGGATGGGGGGGAGGTGAGCAGTTCTTC.